This is a list of T cell receptor beta chains from one sample in a study of response to subunit inactivated influenza vaccine. Each CDR3 protein is one row after TCRdb ran MiXCR on the RT-PCR reads. The sample includes some 520,000 distinct CDR3 sequences, about 15% of them seen just once. The material sequenced was CD4+ T cells sorted from PBMCs, taken roughly 24 months after vaccination. Every receptor here comes from a man aged 50-75 years who received an inactivated influenza vaccine. Each CDR3 is given with its conserved first and last residue. D genes are given only for firm matches. A clone size is listed for some rows: how often the clone was seen (once, few, many), or a class if it is expanded.

v_gene	j_gene	abundance	d_gene	len	CDR3nt	CDR3aa
TRBV20-1	TRBJ2-7	NA	TRBD1	13	TGCAGTGTCCAACAGGGGGCGATATACGAGCAGTACTTC	CSVQQGAIYEQYF
TRBV27	TRBJ2-7	few	TRBD1	15	TGTGCCAGCAGTTTTTTCCGGACAGGCCCCGGCGAGCAGTACTTC	CASSFFRTGPGEQYF
TRBV7-2	TRBJ2-7	NA	TRBD2	16	TGTGCCAGCAGCTTAGCGTCTACGGGAGGCCCCTACGAGCAGTACTTC	CASSLASTGGPYEQYF
TRBV15	TRBJ2-3	NA	NA	16	TGTGCCACCAGCAGGAGCCGAGAGACGATTACAGATACGCAGTATTTT	CATSRSRETITDTQYF
TRBV5-5	TRBJ2-3	few	TRBD2	16	TGTGCCAGCAGCTTGGCCGGCGGGAGCCCCACAGATACGCAGTATTTT	CASSLAGGSPTDTQYF
TRBV3-1	TRBJ2-1	NA	TRBD2	16	TGTGCCAGCACCCCTGGAGCGGGGGGCCTTTCCAATGAGCAGTTCTTC	CASTPGAGGLSNEQFF
TRBV28	TRBJ2-1	few	TRBD2	14	TGTGCCAGCAGTCAGACTAGCGGATACAATGAGCAGTTCTTC	CASSQTSGYNEQFF
TRBV6-1	TRBJ1-5	NA	TRBD1	15	TGTGCCAGCAGCCGGGGACAGGGGGCTCGTCAGCCCCAGCATTTT	CASSRGQGARQPQHF
TRBV7-9	TRBJ1-1	NA	TRBD1	12	TGTGCCAGCAGCTCAGGGGGTCCTGAAGCTTTCTTT	CASSSGGPEAFF
TRBV10-3	TRBJ2-1	NA	NA	12	TGTGCCATCAGTGAGCCCCCGGGTGAGCAGTTCTTC	CAISEPPGEQFF
TRBV7-2	TRBJ2-2	NA	TRBD2	17	TGTGCCAGCAGTCTTAGGGCTAGCGGGAGGAACACCGGGGAGCTGTTTTTT	CASSLRASGRNTGELFF
TRBV9	TRBJ2-7	NA	NA	14	TGTGCCAGCAGCGTAGAGGGACGTGGCTACGAGCAGTACTTC	CASSVEGRGYEQYF
TRBV7-9	TRBJ1-5	few	NA	17	TGTGCCAGCAGCTGGGGAACCGACACTAGTGGCAATCAGCCCCAGCATTTT	CASSWGTDTSGNQPQHF
TRBV7-9	TRBJ2-7	many	TRBD1	17	TGTGCCAGCAGCTTAGGAGATCACTGGGGGACAGGGGCCGAGCAGTACTTC	CASSLGDHWGTGAEQYF
TRBV7-2	TRBJ2-2	NA	TRBD1	15	TGTGCCAGCAGCTGGACACGACAGGGGACCGGGGAGCTGTTTTTT	CASSWTRQGTGELFF
TRBV10-3	TRBJ2-5	NA	NA	15	TGTGCCATCAGTGAGGCGGGCGGGAACAAACAGACCCAGTACTTC	CAISEAGGNKQTQYF
TRBV5-1	TRBJ1-4	NA	NA	14	TGCGCCAGCAGCTTGAGGGTTGGGAGTGAAAAACTGTTTTTT	CASSLRVGSEKLFF
TRBV7-3	TRBJ2-2	NA	NA	13	TGTGCCAGCAGCCCCTCGGACTCCGGGGAGCTGTTTTTT	CASSPSDSGELFF
TRBV20-1	TRBJ2-1	NA	TRBD1	15	TGCAGTGCTAGCGGGGGACAGGGGAATGTGAATGAGCAGTTCTTC	CSASGGQGNVNEQFF
TRBV4-1	TRBJ2-5	few	TRBD1	15	TGCGCCAGCAGCCAAGCTACAGGGGTTGGAGAGACCCAGTACTTC	CASSQATGVGETQYF
TRBV20-1	TRBJ2-5	few	TRBD2	14	TGCAGTGCTAGATGGCTAGCGGGGGGAGAGACCCAGTACTTC	CSARWLAGGETQYF
TRBV4-1	TRBJ2-5	NA	TRBD1	16	TGCGCCAGCAGCCTATCGGGACAGGGGAGCAAAGAGACCCAGTACTTC	CASSLSGQGSKETQYF
TRBV6-2/TRBV6-3	TRBJ2-7	few	NA	17	TGTGCCAGCAGTTACTCGAAATTTGGGGGACCGGGCGGCGAGCAGTACTTC	CASSYSKFGGPGGEQYF
TRBV5-1	TRBJ2-5	NA	TRBD2	15	TGCGCCAGCAGCTTGGGACACCGGGAGGGTGAGACCCAGTACTTC	CASSLGHREGETQYF
TRBV5-1	TRBJ2-5	NA	NA	15	TGCGCCAGCAGCCGCAACCCGCGGAGCCAAGATACCCAGTACTTC	CASSRNPRSQDTQYF
TRBV12-3/TRBV12-4	TRBJ2-1	few	TRBD2	16	TGTGCCAGCCACGGGGCCGGGACTAGCGGATACAATGAGCAGTTCTTC	CASHGAGTSGYNEQFF
TRBV20-1	TRBJ2-5	many	TRBD2	12	TGCAGTGCTACGACTAGCTTTGAGACCCAGTACTTC	CSATTSFETQYF
TRBV5-1	TRBJ2-1	NA	NA	11	TGCGCCAGCAGCCAAGAAGGTGAGCAGTTCTTC	CASSQEGEQFF
TRBV18	TRBJ2-7	few	NA	15	TGTGCCAGCTCACCACCGGTGGGACTCTCCTACGAGCAGTACTTC	CASSPPVGLSYEQYF
TRBV3-1	TRBJ1-1	few	NA	12	TGTGCCAGCAGCCGAGGAGTCCACGGAGCTTTCTTT	CASSRGVHGAFF
TRBV20-1	TRBJ2-3	NA	NA	15	TGCAGTGCTAGTCGGCTAACAAGCCTCACAGATACGCAGTATTTT	CSASRLTSLTDTQYF
TRBV14	TRBJ1-1	few	NA	14	TGTGCCAGCAGCCAAGCTGTGGGAAGCACTGAAGCTTTCTTT	CASSQAVGSTEAFF
TRBV20-1	TRBJ2-7	few	NA	14	TGCAGTGCTAGAGTGGCAGGGGTCTCCTACGAGCAGTACTTC	CSARVAGVSYEQYF
TRBV5-6	TRBJ2-7	NA	NA	15	TGTGCCAGCAGCTTGACGGGGGCTCCCCCCTACGAGCAGTACTTC	CASSLTGAPPYEQYF
TRBV12-3/TRBV12-4	TRBJ2-3	few	NA	13	TGTGCCAGCAGTTCTCTAATAACAGATACGCAGTATTTT	CASSSLITDTQYF
TRBV29-1	TRBJ1-1	NA	NA	13	TGCAGCGTTGATAGAACAGGGAGCACTGAAGCTTTCTTT	CSVDRTGSTEAFF
TRBV5-1	TRBJ2-3	few	NA	12	TGCGCCAGCAGCGTTCCCACAGATACGCAGTATTTT	CASSVPTDTQYF
TRBV11-2	TRBJ2-7	few	TRBD1	14	TGTGCCAGCAGCTTAGGGACAGGCCAGCTCGAGCAGTACTTC	CASSLGTGQLEQYF
TRBV2	TRBJ1-3	few	TRBD1	19	TGTGCCAGCAGTGAACCGAGCGGGACAGGTAGTCTCTGGGGAAACACCATATATTTT	CASSEPSGTGSLWGNTIYF
TRBV6-5	TRBJ1-2	few	NA	16	TGTGCCAGCAGTTACGTCACCTTGGCGGAGAACTATGGCTACACCTTC	CASSYVTLAENYGYTF
TRBV6-2/TRBV6-3	TRBJ2-1	NA	TRBD2	13	TGTGCCAGCAGGCCCCCCCAGCGGGAGAAGCAGTTCTTC	CASRPPQREKQFF
TRBV10-3	TRBJ2-5	few	NA	13	TGTGCCATCAGCGGGCCATATCAAGAGACCCAGTACTTC	CAISGPYQETQYF
TRBV4-2	TRBJ2-7	few	NA	16	TGTGCCAGCAGCCAAGATCTTCGCAGTACAGACGACGAGCAGTACTTC	CASSQDLRSTDDEQYF
TRBV3-1	TRBJ2-7	few	NA	13	TGTGCCAGCAGCCTAATACCCTACCACGAGCAGTACTTC	CASSLIPYHEQYF
TRBV3-1	TRBJ2-7	NA	TRBD2	16	TGTGCCAGCAGCCAAGTGAATACAGCGGGGAGCTACGAGCAGTACTTC	CASSQVNTAGSYEQYF
TRBV30	TRBJ2-1	NA	TRBD2	14	TGTGCCTGGACTAGGAGACTAGCAGATTCCGAGCAGTTCTTC	CAWTRRLADSEQFF
TRBV5-5	TRBJ2-7	NA	NA	13	TGTGCCAGCAGTCCTCAGGGTTTATGGGAGCAGTACTTC	CASSPQGLWEQYF
TRBV6-2/TRBV6-3	TRBJ2-7	NA	TRBD1	15	TGTGCCAGCAGGGGTCCGGGACAGGGGGCGTACGAGCAGTACTTC	CASRGPGQGAYEQYF
TRBV7-6	TRBJ2-7	NA	NA	15	TGTGCCAGCAGCTCGCGGAGAACAGGGAGTTACGAGCAGTACTTC	CASSSRRTGSYEQYF
TRBV24-1	TRBJ2-1	NA	TRBD2	17	TGTGCCACCAGTGACCCGTCGAGGCGGGGGGACCACAATGAGCAGTTCTTC	CATSDPSRRGDHNEQFF
TRBV20-1	TRBJ2-3	few	NA	16	TGCAGTGCTAGTGATCGACCCTCAAGGCACACAGATACGCAGTATTTT	CSASDRPSRHTDTQYF
TRBV7-2	TRBJ2-1	few	NA	12	TGTGCCAGCAGTGTCTCCTACAATGAGCAGTTCTTC	CASSVSYNEQFF
TRBV12-3/TRBV12-4	TRBJ2-3	NA	NA	11	TGTGCCAGCAGCAGGGCCCATACGCAGTATTTT	CASSRAHTQYF
TRBV19	TRBJ2-2	NA	TRBD1	15	TGTGCCAGTAGAACGGGACAGGGGTACACCGGGGAGCTGTTTTTT	CASRTGQGYTGELFF